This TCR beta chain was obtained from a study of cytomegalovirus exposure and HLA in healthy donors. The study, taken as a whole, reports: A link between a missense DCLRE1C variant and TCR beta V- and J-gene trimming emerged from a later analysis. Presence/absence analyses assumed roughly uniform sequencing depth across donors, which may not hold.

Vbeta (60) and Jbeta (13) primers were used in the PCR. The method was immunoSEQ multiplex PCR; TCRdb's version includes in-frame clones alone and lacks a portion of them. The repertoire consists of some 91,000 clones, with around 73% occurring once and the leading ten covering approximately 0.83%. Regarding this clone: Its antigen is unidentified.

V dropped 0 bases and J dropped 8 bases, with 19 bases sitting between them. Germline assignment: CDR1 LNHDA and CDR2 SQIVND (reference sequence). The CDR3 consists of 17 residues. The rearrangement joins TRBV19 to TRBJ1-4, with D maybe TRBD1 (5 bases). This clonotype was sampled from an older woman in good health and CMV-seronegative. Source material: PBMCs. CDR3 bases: TGTGCCAGTAGTATAGACCGGACACGGCATCAGGTAGAAAAACTGTTTTTT. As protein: CASSIDRTRHQVEKLFF.